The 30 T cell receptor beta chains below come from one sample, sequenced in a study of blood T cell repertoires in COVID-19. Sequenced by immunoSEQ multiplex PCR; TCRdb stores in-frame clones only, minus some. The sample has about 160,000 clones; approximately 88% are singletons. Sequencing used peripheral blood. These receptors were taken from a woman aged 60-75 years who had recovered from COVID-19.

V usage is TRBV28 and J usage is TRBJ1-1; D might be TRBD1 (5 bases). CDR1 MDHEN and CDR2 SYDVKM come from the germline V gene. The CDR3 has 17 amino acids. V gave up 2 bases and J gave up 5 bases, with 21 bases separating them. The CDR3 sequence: CASSLGGGWPRTTEAFF. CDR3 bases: TGTGCCAGCAGTTTAGGTGGGGGGTGGCCTCGTACGACTGAAGCTTTCTTT.

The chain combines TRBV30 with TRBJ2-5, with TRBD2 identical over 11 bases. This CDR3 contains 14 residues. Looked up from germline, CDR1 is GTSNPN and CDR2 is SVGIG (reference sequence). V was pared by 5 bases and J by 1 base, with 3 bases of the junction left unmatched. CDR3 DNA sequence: TGTGCCTGGCTAGCGGGGGGCCTCCAAGAGACCCAGTACTTC. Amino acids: CAWLAGGLQETQYF.

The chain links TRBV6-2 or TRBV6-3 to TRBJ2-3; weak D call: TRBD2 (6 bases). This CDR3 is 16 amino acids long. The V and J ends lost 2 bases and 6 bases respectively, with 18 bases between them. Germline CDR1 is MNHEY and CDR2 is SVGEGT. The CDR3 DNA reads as TGTGCCAGCAGTTACCCGGCCCGGAGGGCCAGGGATACGCAGTATTTT. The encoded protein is CASSYPARRARDTQYF.

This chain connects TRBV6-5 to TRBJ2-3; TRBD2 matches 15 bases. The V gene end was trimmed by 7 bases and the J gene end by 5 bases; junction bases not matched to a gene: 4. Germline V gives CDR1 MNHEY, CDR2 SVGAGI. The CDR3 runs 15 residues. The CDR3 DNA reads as TGTGCCAGCACCGCGGGACTAGCGGGAGGAGATACGCAGTATTTT. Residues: CASTAGLAGGDTQYF.

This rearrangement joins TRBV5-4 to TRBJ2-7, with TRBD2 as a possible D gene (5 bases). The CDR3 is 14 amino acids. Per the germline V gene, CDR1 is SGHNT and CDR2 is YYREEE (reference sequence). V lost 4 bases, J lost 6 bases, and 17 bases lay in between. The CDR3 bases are TGTGCCAGCAGCCGGCAGCTAGGAGGCGGCGAGCAGTACTTC. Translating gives CASSRQLGGGEQYF.

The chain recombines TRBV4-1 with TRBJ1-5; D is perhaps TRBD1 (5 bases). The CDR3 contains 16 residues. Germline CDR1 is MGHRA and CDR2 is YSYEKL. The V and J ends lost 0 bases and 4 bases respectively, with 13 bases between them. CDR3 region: CASSQEVVGPNQPQHF. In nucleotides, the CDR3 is TGCGCCAGCAGCCAAGAGGTAGTGGGGCCAAATCAGCCCCAGCATTTT.

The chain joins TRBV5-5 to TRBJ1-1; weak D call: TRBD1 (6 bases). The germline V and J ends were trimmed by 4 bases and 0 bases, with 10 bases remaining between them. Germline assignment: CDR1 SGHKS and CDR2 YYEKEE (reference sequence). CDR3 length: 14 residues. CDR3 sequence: CASSGQTVNTEAFF. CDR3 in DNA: TGTGCCAGCAGCGGACAGACTGTGAACACTGAAGCTTTCTTT.

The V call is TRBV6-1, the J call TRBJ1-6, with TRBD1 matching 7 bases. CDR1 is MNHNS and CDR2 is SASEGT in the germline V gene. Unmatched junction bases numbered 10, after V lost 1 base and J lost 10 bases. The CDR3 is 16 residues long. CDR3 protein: CASSEDRAGGWSPLHF. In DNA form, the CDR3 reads TGTGCCAGCAGTGAAGACCGGGCAGGGGGGTGGTCACCCCTCCACTTT.

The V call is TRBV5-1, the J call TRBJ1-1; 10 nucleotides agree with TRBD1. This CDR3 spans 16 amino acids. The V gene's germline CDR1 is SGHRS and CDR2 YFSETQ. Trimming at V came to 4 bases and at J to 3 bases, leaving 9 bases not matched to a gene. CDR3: CASSPLGQGKDTEAFF. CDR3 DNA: TGCGCCAGCAGCCCCTTGGGACAGGGGAAGGACACTGAAGCTTTCTTT.

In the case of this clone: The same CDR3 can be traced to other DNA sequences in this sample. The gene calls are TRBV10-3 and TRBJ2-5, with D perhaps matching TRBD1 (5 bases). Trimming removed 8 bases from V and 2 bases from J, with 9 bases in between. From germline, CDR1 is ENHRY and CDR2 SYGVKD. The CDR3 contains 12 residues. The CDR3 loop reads CAISTDQETQYF. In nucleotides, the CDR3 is TGTGCCATCTCGACAGATCAAGAGACCCAGTACTTC.

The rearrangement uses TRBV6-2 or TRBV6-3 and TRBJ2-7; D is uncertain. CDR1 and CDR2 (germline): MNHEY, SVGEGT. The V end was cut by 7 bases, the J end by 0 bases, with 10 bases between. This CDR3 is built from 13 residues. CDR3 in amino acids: CASTPGVSYEQYF. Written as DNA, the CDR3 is TGTGCCAGCACCCCGGGCGTCTCCTACGAGCAGTACTTC.

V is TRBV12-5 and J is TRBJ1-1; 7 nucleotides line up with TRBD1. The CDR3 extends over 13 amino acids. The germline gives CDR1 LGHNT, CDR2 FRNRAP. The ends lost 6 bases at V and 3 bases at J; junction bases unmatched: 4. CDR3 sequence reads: CASGRQGDTEAFF. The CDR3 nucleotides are TGTGCTAGTGGCCGACAGGGAGACACTGAAGCTTTCTTT.

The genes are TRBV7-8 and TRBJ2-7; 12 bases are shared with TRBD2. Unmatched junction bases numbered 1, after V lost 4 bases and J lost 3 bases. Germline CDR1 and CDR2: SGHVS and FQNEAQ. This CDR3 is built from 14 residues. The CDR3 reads CASSWTSGDYEQYF. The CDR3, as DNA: TGTGCCAGCAGCTGGACTAGCGGGGACTACGAGCAGTACTTC. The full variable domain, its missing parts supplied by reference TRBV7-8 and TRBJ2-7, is GAGVSQSPRYKVAKRGQDVALRCDPISGHVSLFWYQQALGQGPEFLTYFQNEAQLDKSGLPSDRFFAERPEGSVSTLKIQRTQQEDSAVYLCASSWTSGDYEQYFGPGTRLTVT.

The chain's CDR3 is CASSPGREESAQHF. The DNA for the CDR3 is TGTGCCAGCAGCCCGGGAAGAGAAGAATCGGCCCAGCATTTT. The rearrangement joins TRBV7-9 to TRBJ1-5; the D is unclear. CDR3 length: 14 amino acids. The V and J ends lost 5 bases and 11 bases respectively, with 19 bases between them. CDR1 and CDR2 from the germline V gene are SEHNR and FQNEAQ (reference sequence).

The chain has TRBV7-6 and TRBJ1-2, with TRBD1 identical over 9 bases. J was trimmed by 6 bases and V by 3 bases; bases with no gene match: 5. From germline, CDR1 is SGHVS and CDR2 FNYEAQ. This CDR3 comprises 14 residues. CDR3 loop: CASSLDTGGNGYTF. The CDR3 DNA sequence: TGTGCCAGCAGCTTGGATACAGGGGGCAATGGCTACACCTTC.

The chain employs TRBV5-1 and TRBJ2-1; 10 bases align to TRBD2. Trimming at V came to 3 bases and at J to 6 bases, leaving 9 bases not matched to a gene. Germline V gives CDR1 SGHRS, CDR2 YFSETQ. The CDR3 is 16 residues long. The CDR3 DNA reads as TGCGCCAGCAGCTGGGGAGCGGGGGGGCCGTCCAATGAGCAGTTCTTC. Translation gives CASSWGAGGPSNEQFF. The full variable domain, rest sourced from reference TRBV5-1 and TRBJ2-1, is KAGVTQTPRYLIKTRGQQVTLSCSPISGHRSVSWYQQTPGQGLQFLFEYFSETQRNKGNFPGRFSGRQFSNSRSEMNVSTLELGDSALYLCASSWGAGGPSNEQFFGPGTRLTVL.

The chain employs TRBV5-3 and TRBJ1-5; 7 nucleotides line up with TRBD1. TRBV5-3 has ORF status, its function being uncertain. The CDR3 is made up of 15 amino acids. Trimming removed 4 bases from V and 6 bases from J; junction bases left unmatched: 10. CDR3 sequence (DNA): TGTGCCAGAAGCCGACTCGGACAGGAGGGTCAGCCCCAGCATTTT. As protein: CARSRLGQEGQPQHF.

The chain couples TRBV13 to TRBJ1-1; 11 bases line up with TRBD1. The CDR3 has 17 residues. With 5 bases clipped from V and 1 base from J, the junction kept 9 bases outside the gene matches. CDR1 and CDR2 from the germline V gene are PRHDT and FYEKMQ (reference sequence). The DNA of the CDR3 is TGTGCCAGCAGCCGTCGGACAGGGGGCGATAAGAACACTGAAGCTTTCTTT. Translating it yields CASSRRTGGDKNTEAFF. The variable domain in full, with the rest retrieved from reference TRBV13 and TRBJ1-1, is AAGVIQSPRHLIKEKRETATLKCYPIPRHDTVYWYQQGPGQDPQFLISFYEKMQSDKGSIPDRFSAQQFSDYHSELNMSSLELGDSALYFCASSRRTGGDKNTEAFFGQGTRLTVV.

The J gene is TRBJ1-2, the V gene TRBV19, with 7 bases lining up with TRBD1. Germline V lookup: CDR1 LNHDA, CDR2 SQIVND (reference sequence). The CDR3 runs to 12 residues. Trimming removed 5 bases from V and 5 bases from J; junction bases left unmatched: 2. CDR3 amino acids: CASSEQGYGYTF. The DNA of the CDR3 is TGTGCCAGTAGTGAACAGGGGTATGGCTACACCTTC. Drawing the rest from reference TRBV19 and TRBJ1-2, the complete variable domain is DGGITQSPKYLFRKEGQNVTLSCEQNLNHDAMYWYRQDPGQGLRLIYYSQIVNDFQKGDIAEGYSVSREKKESFPLTVTSAQKNPTAFYLCASSEQGYGYTFGSGTRLTVV.

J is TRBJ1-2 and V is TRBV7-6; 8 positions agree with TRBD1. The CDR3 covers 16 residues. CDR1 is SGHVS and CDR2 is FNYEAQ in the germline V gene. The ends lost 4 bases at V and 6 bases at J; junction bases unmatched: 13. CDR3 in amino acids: CASSSRILRGRDGYTF. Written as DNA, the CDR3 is TGTGCCAGCAGCTCTCGGATCCTCAGGGGGCGTGATGGCTACACCTTC.

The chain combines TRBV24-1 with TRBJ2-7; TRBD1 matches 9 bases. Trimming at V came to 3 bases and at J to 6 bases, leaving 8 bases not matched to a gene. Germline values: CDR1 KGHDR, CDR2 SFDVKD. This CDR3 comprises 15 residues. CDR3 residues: CATSDPGQGVGEQYF. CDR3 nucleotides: TGTGCCACCAGTGATCCGGGACAGGGAGTCGGCGAGCAGTACTTC.

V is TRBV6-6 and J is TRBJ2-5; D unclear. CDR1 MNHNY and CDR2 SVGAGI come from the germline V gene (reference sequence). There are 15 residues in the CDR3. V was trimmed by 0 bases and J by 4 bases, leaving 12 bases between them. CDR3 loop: CASSYSKGAGETQYF. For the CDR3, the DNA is TGTGCCAGCAGTTACTCGAAAGGAGCTGGAGAGACCCAGTACTTC.

Written as DNA, the CDR3 is TGCGCCAGCAGCCAAGACCCTTCCCCGACAGGTTGGCAGTACTTC. This codes for CASSQDPSPTGWQYF. The chain is built from TRBV4-1 and TRBJ2-7; possible D gene TRBD1, 6 bases. From germline, CDR1 is MGHRA and CDR2 YSYEKL. Trimming took off 0 bases at V and 9 bases at J, with 18 bases between the two ends. This CDR3 has 15 residues.

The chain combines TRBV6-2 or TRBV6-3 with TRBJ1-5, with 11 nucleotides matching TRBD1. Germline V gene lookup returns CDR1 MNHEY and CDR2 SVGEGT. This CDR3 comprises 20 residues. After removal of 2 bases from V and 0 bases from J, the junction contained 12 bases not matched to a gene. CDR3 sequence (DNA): TGTGCCAGCAGTTACCCGGTACCCGGGACAGGGGGTTATAGCAATCAGCCCCAGCATTTT. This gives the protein CASSYPVPGTGGYSNQPQHF.

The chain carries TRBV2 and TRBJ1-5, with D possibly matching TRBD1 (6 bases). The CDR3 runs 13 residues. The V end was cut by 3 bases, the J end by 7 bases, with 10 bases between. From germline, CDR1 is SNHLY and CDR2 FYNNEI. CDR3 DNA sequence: TGTGCCAGCAGTGAGTCGGGGGGCCAGCCCCAGCATTTT. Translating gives CASSESGGQPQHF.

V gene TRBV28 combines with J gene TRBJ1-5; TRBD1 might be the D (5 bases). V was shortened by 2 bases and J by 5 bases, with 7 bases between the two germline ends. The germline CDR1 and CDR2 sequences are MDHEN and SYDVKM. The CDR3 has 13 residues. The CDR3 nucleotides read TGTGCCAGCAGTTTACTAGGGGATCAGCCCCAGCATTTT. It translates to CASSLLGDQPQHF.

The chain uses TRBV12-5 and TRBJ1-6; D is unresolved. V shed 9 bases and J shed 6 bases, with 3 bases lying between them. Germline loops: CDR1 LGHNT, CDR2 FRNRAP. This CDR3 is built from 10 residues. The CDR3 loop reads CASLNSPLHF. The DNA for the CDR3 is TGTGCTAGCCTTAATTCACCCCTCCACTTT. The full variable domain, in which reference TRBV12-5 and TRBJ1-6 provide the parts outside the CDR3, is DARVTQTPRHKVTEMGQEVTMRCQPILGHNTVFWYRQTMMQGLELLAYFRNRAPLDDSGMPKDRFSAEMPDATLATLKIQPSEPRDSAVYFCASLNSPLHFGNGTRLTVT.

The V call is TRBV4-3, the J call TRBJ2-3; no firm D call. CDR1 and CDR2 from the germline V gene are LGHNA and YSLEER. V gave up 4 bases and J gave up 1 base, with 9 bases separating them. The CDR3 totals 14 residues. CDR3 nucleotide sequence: TGCGCCAGCAGCCCCGGTTACCGCACAGATACGCAGTATTTT. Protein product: CASSPGYRTDTQYF.

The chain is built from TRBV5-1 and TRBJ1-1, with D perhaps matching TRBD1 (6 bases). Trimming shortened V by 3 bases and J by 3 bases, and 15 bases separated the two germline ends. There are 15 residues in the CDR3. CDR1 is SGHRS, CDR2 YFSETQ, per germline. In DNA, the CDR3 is TGCGCCAGCAGCTCGTTAGGGGGGGCACACACTGAAGCTTTCTTT. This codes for CASSSLGGAHTEAFF.

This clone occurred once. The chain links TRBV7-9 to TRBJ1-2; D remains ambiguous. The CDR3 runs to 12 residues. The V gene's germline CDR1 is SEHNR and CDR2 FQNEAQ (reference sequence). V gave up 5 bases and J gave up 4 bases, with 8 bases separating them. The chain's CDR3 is CASSDGGYGYTF. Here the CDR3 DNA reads TGTGCCAGCAGCGATGGAGGCTATGGCTACACCTTC.